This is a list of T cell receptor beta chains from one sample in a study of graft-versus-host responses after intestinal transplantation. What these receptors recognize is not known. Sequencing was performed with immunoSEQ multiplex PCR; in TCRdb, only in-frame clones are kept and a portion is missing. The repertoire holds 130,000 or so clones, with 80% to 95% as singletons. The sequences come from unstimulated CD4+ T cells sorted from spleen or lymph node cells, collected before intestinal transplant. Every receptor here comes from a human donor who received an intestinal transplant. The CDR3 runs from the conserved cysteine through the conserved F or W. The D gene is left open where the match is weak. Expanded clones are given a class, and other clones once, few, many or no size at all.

CASSEEPPSSPLHF,TGTGCCAGCAGTGAGGAGCCACCCAGTTCACCCCTCCACTTT,TRBV6-1,TRBJ1-6,NA,NA
CASSPLLFHEQYF,TGTGCCAGCAGCCCCCTTCTGTTCCACGAGCAGTACTTC,TRBV6-5,TRBJ2-7,NA,NA
CASSLETRTEAFF,TGTGCCAGCAGCTTAGAGACCCGAACTGAAGCTTTCTTT,TRBV7-9,TRBJ1-1,NA,NA
CASSARNEQFF,TGTGCCAGCAGTGCCAGGAATGAGCAGTTCTTC,TRBV28,TRBJ2-1,NA,NA
CASSFLQGNIQYF,TGTGCCAGCAGCTTTTTACAGGGAAACATTCAGTACTTC,TRBV5-6,TRBJ2-4,NA,NA
CASSRPTSGRSNEQFF,TGTGCCAGTAGTAGACCGACTAGCGGGAGGAGCAATGAGCAGTTCTTC,TRBV19,TRBJ2-1,TRBD2,NA
CASSMDRVVETQYF,TGCGCCAGCAGCATGGACAGGGTTGTGGAGACCCAGTACTTC,TRBV5-1,TRBJ2-5,TRBD1,once
CASSIGSVNTEAFF,TGCGCCAGCAGTATCGGCAGCGTGAACACTGAAGCTTTCTTT,TRBV4-1,TRBJ1-1,NA,once
CASSGGLYNEQFF,TGCGCCAGCAGTGGGGGCCTATACAATGAGCAGTTCTTC,TRBV10-1,TRBJ2-1,NA,NA
CAISEDRGAQPQHF,TGTGCCATCAGTGAAGACAGGGGGGCTCAGCCCCAGCATTTT,TRBV10-3,TRBJ1-5,TRBD1,NA
CASSQSPDRGNTEAFF,TGTGCCAGCAGCCAAAGTCCGGATCGGGGGAACACTGAAGCTTTCTTT,TRBV11-2,TRBJ1-1,NA,NA
CSVRGVEGQPQHF,TGCAGCGTCAGGGGGGTGGAGGGTCAGCCCCAGCATTTT,TRBV29-1,TRBJ1-5,TRBD1,NA
CAAFPKEQYF,TGTGCCGCATTCCCTAAGGAGCAGTACTTC,TRBV5-3,TRBJ2-7,NA,once
CASSLVGGWSSGYEQYF,TGTGCCAGCAGCTTAGTAGGCGGGTGGTCATCGGGATACGAGCAGTACTTC,TRBV7-8,TRBJ2-7,NA,NA
CASRNLKLSVSNEKLFF,TGTGCCAGCAGAAACCTTAAGTTATCCGTCTCGAATGAAAAACTGTTTTTT,TRBV28,TRBJ1-4,NA,NA
CASSQGGGAGANVLTF,TGTGCCAGCAGCCAGGGTGGAGGAGCGGGGGCCAACGTCCTGACTTTC,TRBV4-2,TRBJ2-6,NA,NA
CASSSPANTTGEAFF,TGTGCCAGCTCATCACCAGCGAATACTACAGGAGAAGCTTTCTTT,TRBV18,TRBJ1-1,NA,NA
CASSFGQGNSPLHF,TGTGCCAGCAGCTTTGGACAGGGTAATTCACCCCTCCACTTT,TRBV7-2,TRBJ1-6,TRBD1,NA
CASGQRPYEQYF,TGTGCCAGCGGGCAGCGGCCATACGAGCAGTACTTC,TRBV6-5,TRBJ2-7,NA,NA
CASSLQLTVSNYGYTF,TGTGCCAGCTCACTCCAACTTACGGTCTCTAACTATGGCTACACCTTC,TRBV18,TRBJ1-2,NA,NA
CASSLNPYGYTF,TGTGCCAGCAGCTTAAACCCCTATGGCTACACCTTC,TRBV11-2,TRBJ1-2,NA,once
CASSILGQGGRGTDTQYF,TGTGCCAGCAGTATACTAGGACAGGGCGGGAGAGGCACAGATACGCAGTATTTT,TRBV7-3,TRBJ2-3,NA,NA
CASSFTGALINYGYTF,TGCGCCAGCAGCTTTACAGGGGCCCTAATTAACTATGGCTACACCTTC,TRBV5-1,TRBJ1-2,TRBD1,NA